A single sample gave rise to the 30 T cell receptor beta chains below, sequenced in a study of cytomegalovirus exposure and HLA in healthy donors. Both 60 Vbeta primers and 13 Jbeta primers went into the PCR. TCRdb keeps only in-frame clones here, not all; method: immunoSEQ multiplex PCR. This sample has tens of thousands of clones, with 79% found just once. The sequenced material came from PBMCs. Receptors were obtained from a woman between 40 and 55 years old in good health and CMV-seropositive.

The J gene is TRBJ2-3, the V gene TRBV5-1; TRBD2 agrees at 15 bases. The CDR3 spans 17 residues. The J segment lost 4 bases and the V segment lost 4 bases, leaving 7 bases of the junction unmatched. CDR1 is SGHRS, CDR2 YFSETQ, per germline. Here the CDR3 reads CASSQGTSGGWADTQYF. The CDR3 DNA reads TGCGCCAGCAGCCAGGGGACTAGCGGGGGGTGGGCAGATACGCAGTATTTT.

J is TRBJ2-2 and V is TRBV9, with D perhaps TRBD2 (5 bases). Looked up from germline, CDR1 is SGDLS and CDR2 is YYNGEE. The CDR3 has 15 amino acids. Trimming cost V 3 bases and J 3 bases, with 12 bases left between them. CDR3 amino acids: CASSAIPRDTGELFF. CDR3 nucleotide sequence: TGTGCCAGCAGCGCGATCCCGAGGGACACCGGGGAGCTGTTTTTT.

This chain connects TRBV7-9 to TRBJ1-2, with D hard to call. The CDR3 covers 12 residues. The ends were cut back, 5 bases at V and 6 bases at J, with 10 bases in the middle. The germline CDR1 and CDR2 sequences are SEHNR and FQNEAQ (reference sequence). This chain's CDR3 is CASSMTYHGYTF. Here the CDR3 DNA reads TGTGCCAGCAGCATGACATACCATGGCTACACCTTC.

The DNA of the CDR3 is TGTGCCACCAGCAGAGCTCGCGAACCAGAAGCTTTCTTT. As protein: CATSRAREPEAFF. The chain recombines TRBV15 with TRBJ1-1; the D is unclear. V was trimmed by 1 base and J by 8 bases, leaving 11 bases between them. The CDR3 runs to 13 residues. Germline V gene data show CDR1 as LNHNV and CDR2 as YYDKDF (reference sequence).

J is TRBJ1-5 and V is TRBV7-9, with 11 bases aligning to TRBD1. The CDR3 consists of 16 residues. V dropped 3 bases and J dropped 1; count of bases not matched to a gene: 2. Germline lookup yields CDR1 SEHNR and CDR2 FQNEAQ (reference sequence). CDR3 in DNA: TGTGCCAGCAGCTTGGGGGACAGGGGGAGCAATCAGCCCCAGCATTTT. Its translation is CASSLGDRGSNQPQHF.

The chain uses TRBV28 and TRBJ1-1, with 9 bases matching TRBD1. Germline CDR1 is MDHEN and CDR2 is SYDVKM. The CDR3 loop spans 13 amino acids. Unmatched junction bases numbered 8, after V lost 7 bases and J lost 8 bases. The CDR3: CASTTGQGSEAFF. CDR3 bases: TGTGCCAGCACTACGGGACAGGGATCGGAAGCTTTCTTT. Full variable domain (remainder filled in from reference TRBV28 and TRBJ1-1): DVKVTQSSRYLVKRTGEKVFLECVQDMDHENMFWYRQDPGLGLRLIYFSYDVKMKEKGDIPEGYSVSREKKERFSLILESASTNQTSMYLCASTTGQGSEAFFGQGTRLTVV.

V is TRBV16 and J is TRBJ1-1, with D possibly being TRBD1 (5 bases). Trimming pared 1 base from V and 1 base from J, leaving 16 bases between. The germline V gene encodes CDR1 KGHSY and CDR2 FQNENV. The CDR3 spans 17 residues. CDR3 nucleotides: TGTGCCAGCAGCCAATTTGATTCAGTACAGGCGAACACTGAAGCTTTCTTT. Translated: CASSQFDSVQANTEAFF.

This rearrangement joins TRBV19 to TRBJ2-7, with 8 bases fitting TRBD1. V shed 6 bases, J shed 6 bases, and the junction held 10 bases outside the gene matches. Germline-derived CDR1 and CDR2 are LNHDA and SQIVND (reference sequence). CDR3 length: 14 amino acids. CDR3 sequence reads: CASSHQGADREQYF. CDR3 bases: TGTGCCAGTAGCCACCAGGGGGCCGACCGCGAGCAGTACTTC.

In DNA, the CDR3 is TGTGCCAGCAGGTTAATGGACTCCGAGAACACTGAAGCTTTCTTT. Translated: CASRLMDSENTEAFF. This rearrangement joins TRBV27 to TRBJ1-1, with unresolved D. Germline CDR1 reads MNHEY; CDR2 reads SMNVEV (reference sequence). The length of the CDR3 is 15 residues. Trimming removed 6 bases from V and 1 base from J, with 15 bases in between.

The rearrangement uses TRBV7-9 and TRBJ2-1; tentatively, D is TRBD1 (6 bases). This CDR3 has 15 amino acids. The germline gives CDR1 SEHNR, CDR2 FQNEAQ (reference sequence). The germline V and J ends were trimmed by 0 bases and 2 bases, with 8 bases remaining between them. The CDR3, as DNA: TGTGCCAGCAGCTTAGCGGCAGGGGCCTACAATGAGCAGTTCTTC. Protein product: CASSLAAGAYNEQFF.

The chain employs TRBV27 and TRBJ1-2; 7 nucleotides match TRBD1. The CDR3 runs 14 residues. V was pared by 6 bases and J by 5 bases, with 9 bases of the junction left unmatched. Germline-derived CDR1 and CDR2 are MNHEY and SMNVEV (reference sequence). CDR3 residues: CASSHRDRIYGYTF. In DNA form, the CDR3 reads TGTGCCAGCAGCCACCGGGACAGAATATATGGCTACACCTTC.

A few counts support this clone. The chain joins TRBV11-2 to TRBJ2-1; TRBD1 agrees at 9 bases. CDR3 length equals 15 residues. Losses at the gene ends were 7 bases for V and 4 bases for J; bases not matched to a gene: 8. Germline CDR1 and CDR2: SGHAT and FQNNGV. The CDR3 coding sequence is TGTGCCAGCAACCCGGGACAGGGCTCTTACAATGAGCAGTTCTTC. Encoded protein: CASNPGQGSYNEQFF.

V is TRBV6-6 and J is TRBJ2-7; 7 nucleotides line up with TRBD2. J gave up 6 bases and V 8 bases, and 13 bases lay outside the gene matches. The germline CDR1 and CDR2 sequences are MNHNY and SVGAGI (reference sequence). The CDR3 is made up of 14 amino acids. The CDR3 DNA reads as TGTGCCAGCGGAACGGGAGGTTGGGGGGGCGAGCAGTACTTC. The encoded protein is CASGTGGWGGEQYF.

This chain links TRBV10-2 with TRBJ2-6; TRBD1 matches 9 bases. This CDR3 contains 18 residues. The ends lost 1 base at V and 4 bases at J; junction bases unmatched: 8. Germline CDR1 reads WSHSY; CDR2 reads SAAADI. CDR3 nucleotides: TGCGCCAGCAGTGAGTTCGGGACAGGGCCTACCGGGGCCAACGTCCTGACTTTC. This sequence encodes CASSEFGTGPTGANVLTF.

This clone showed up just a few times. Other DNA sequences in the sample encode the same CDR3. This chain uses TRBV6-4 with TRBJ2-1; TRBD2 aligns across 9 bases. Germline V gene sequence: CDR1 MRHNA, CDR2 SNTAGT. The CDR3 extends over 15 amino acids. V lost 0 bases and J lost 4; bases outside the gene matches: 1. CDR3 region: CASSDSSGSYNEQFF. The CDR3 DNA is TGTGCCAGCAGTGACTCTAGCGGGAGTTACAATGAGCAGTTCTTC.

This chain links TRBV7-3 with TRBJ2-7; tentative D call: TRBD2 (6 bases). The length of the CDR3 is 11 residues. From germline, CDR1 is SGHTA and CDR2 FQGTGA. The V and J ends lost 5 bases and 9 bases respectively, with 11 bases between them. The CDR3 is CASSNGGGQYF. Written as DNA, the CDR3 is TGTGCCAGCAGCAACGGGGGAGGGCAGTACTTC.

J is TRBJ2-1 and V is TRBV6-5; no definite D call. There are 15 residues in the CDR3. Germline CDR1 reads MNHEY; CDR2 reads SVGAGI. Trimming left V 0 bases short and J 0 bases short, with 6 bases between. The CDR3 protein is CASSYSRNSYNEQFF. The CDR3 coding sequence is TGTGCCAGCAGTTACTCGCGGAACTCCTACAATGAGCAGTTCTTC.

This sequence joins TRBV6-5 and TRBJ1-5; 10 positions match TRBD1. This CDR3 comprises 14 residues. With 6 bases clipped from V and 3 bases from J, the junction kept 2 bases outside the gene matches. The germline CDR1 and CDR2 sequences are MNHEY and SVGAGI. This CDR3 reads CASRRQGANQPQHF. The CDR3 nucleotides are TGTGCCAGCAGGCGACAGGGGGCCAATCAGCCCCAGCATTTT.

This clone was detected only a few times. The CDR3 loop reads CASTPSRDRGDEQYF. The DNA for the CDR3 is TGCGCCAGCACCCCCTCCCGGGACAGGGGAGACGAGCAGTACTTC. V and J are TRBV5-1 and TRBJ2-7; 10 bases align to TRBD1. The germline V gene has CDR1 SGHRS and CDR2 YFSETQ. The CDR3 contains 15 residues. The J segment lost 5 bases and the V segment lost 6 bases, leaving 11 bases of the junction unmatched.

This clone has only a few counts. The rearrangement joins TRBV18 to TRBJ2-5; perhaps TRBD1 as D (6 bases). From germline, CDR1 is KGHSH and CDR2 LQKENI. Trimming pared 3 bases from V and 2 bases from J, leaving 16 bases between. This CDR3 has 16 residues. CDR3 sequence reads: CASSPTLGQTQETQYF. As DNA, the CDR3 is TGTGCCAGCTCACCTACTCTAGGACAGACTCAAGAGACCCAGTACTTC.

This clone was observed a few times. The V call is TRBV13, the J call TRBJ2-7; TRBD1 matches 7 bases. The germline gives CDR1 PRHDT, CDR2 FYEKMQ (reference sequence). J gave up 2 bases and V 0 bases, and 4 bases lay outside the gene matches. This CDR3 comprises 15 residues. In DNA, the CDR3 is TGTGCCAGCAGCTTAGGGACAGGGTATACCTACGAGCAGTACTTC. It yields the protein CASSLGTGYTYEQYF.

This chain connects TRBV28 to TRBJ1-3, with a tentative D call TRBD1 (6 bases). The V and J ends lost 6 bases and 4 bases respectively, with 16 bases between them. Per the germline V gene, CDR1 is MDHEN and CDR2 is SYDVKM. The CDR3 extends over 15 amino acids. CDR3 DNA sequence: TGTGCCAGCAGCCGCGACAGGATACTGGGAAACACCATATATTTT. Translation gives CASSRDRILGNTIYF.

In nucleotides, the CDR3 is TGTGCCAGCAGTGAAAAGTCACAGGGCAACACTGAAGCTTTCTTT. Its translation is CASSEKSQGNTEAFF. This chain joins TRBV2 and TRBJ1-1, with a weak D call TRBD1 (6 bases). The CDR3 extends over 15 amino acids. Germline loops: CDR1 SNHLY, CDR2 FYNNEI. Trimming shortened V by 2 bases and J by 2 bases, and 12 bases separated the two germline ends.

This chain links TRBV25-1 with TRBJ2-2, with TRBD2 identical over 7 bases. Germline V gene sequence: CDR1 MGHDK, CDR2 SYGVNS. V shed 6 bases, J shed 6 bases, and the junction held 7 bases outside the gene matches. The CDR3 consists of 14 residues. CDR3 amino acids: CASSPLAGAGELFF. The CDR3 nucleotides are TGTGCCAGCAGCCCGCTGGCGGGAGCCGGGGAGCTGTTTTTT. Using reference TRBV25-1 and TRBJ2-2 for the parts outside the CDR3, the full variable domain is EADIYQTPRYLVIGTGKKITLECSQTMGHDKMYWYQQDPGMELHLIHYSYGVNSTEKGDLSSESTVSRIRTEHFPLTLESARPSHTSQYLCASSPLAGAGELFFGEGSRLTVL.

This rearrangement joins TRBV2 to TRBJ1-6; TRBD1 is a possible D gene (6 bases). Germline CDR1 and CDR2: SNHLY and FYNNEI. The V end was cut by 3 bases, the J end by 9 bases, with 12 bases between. The CDR3 loop spans 14 amino acids. CDR3 DNA: TGTGCCAGCAGTGAGGGGGGGCTTGGTTCACCCCTCCACTTT. This translates into CASSEGGLGSPLHF.

For the CDR3, the DNA is TGTGCCAGCAGTTTACGCGGCGCCTCCCGGGGGGGTGGGGGCTATGGCTACACCTTC. As protein: CASSLRGASRGGGGYGYTF. V is TRBV28 and J is TRBJ1-2, with D possibly being TRBD1 (5 bases). Germline lookup yields CDR1 MDHEN and CDR2 SYDVKM. The CDR3 is 19 amino acids. V was clipped by 2 bases and J by 4 bases, with 26 bases between them.

The genes are TRBV27 and TRBJ2-5; D is ambiguous. The CDR3 consists of 15 residues. Germline-derived CDR1 and CDR2 are MNHEY and SMNVEV (reference sequence). V lost 0 bases and J lost 0, with 8 bases in between. This CDR3 is CASSLSLVDQETQYF. The CDR3 nucleotides are TGTGCCAGCAGTTTATCCTTGGTAGACCAAGAGACCCAGTACTTC.

This chain connects TRBV7-9 to TRBJ1-1; weak D call: TRBD1 (5 bases). The CDR3 contains 12 residues. The germline gives CDR1 SEHNR, CDR2 FQNEAQ (reference sequence). The CDR3: CSSQVMNTEAFF. DNA for the CDR3: TGTTCCTCACAGGTTATGAACACTGAAGCTTTCTTT.

The rearrangement links TRBV28 to TRBJ1-5, with D tentatively TRBD1 (6 bases). The CDR3 has 12 amino acids. V was clipped by 6 bases and J by 7 bases, with 10 bases between them. Germline-derived CDR1 and CDR2 are MDHEN and SYDVKM. CDR3 DNA: TGTGCCAGCAGCCAGGGGTTGCAGCCCCAGCATTTT. This gives the protein CASSQGLQPQHF.

This clone was counted a few times. The chain is built from TRBV19 and TRBJ1-2; 8 nucleotides match TRBD1. Germline values: CDR1 LNHDA, CDR2 SQIVND (reference sequence). This CDR3 has 15 amino acids. V gave up 1 base and J gave up 2 bases; unmatched junction bases: 3. CDR3 loop: CASSIVRTGNYGYTF. The DNA of the CDR3 is TGTGCCAGTAGTATAGTGCGGACAGGGAACTATGGCTACACCTTC.